One TCR beta chain is described in this entry. The antigen is undetermined. This CDR3 spans 15 amino acids. Trimming removed 6 bases from V and 0 bases from J; junction bases left unmatched: 8. The germline V gene encodes CDR1 DFQATT and CDR2 SNEGSKA (reference sequence). The second PCR ran roughly 7 to 11 cycles with a sample-barcoded 5' primer and J-beta primers. Each cDNA molecule carried a tag from a template-switch adaptor that contained 12 random nucleotides. TCRdb re-called the 5' RACE reads through MiXCR, storing one row per CDR3 protein. Of about 620,000 distinct CDR3 sequences listed, around 21% were seen once; the top ten hold more than 3%. These data come from a study of blood T cells in healthy people across ages. Study conclusions and caveats: Strong correlation was found linking TCR beta diversity to naive T cell percentage. Versus aged donors, long-lived donors had higher diversity and more naive CD4+ cells.

The J gene is TRBJ2-5, the V gene TRBV20-1, with 9 nucleotides matching TRBD1. The receptor was derived from a man aged 65-85 years in good health. The material sequenced was blood. In nucleotides, the CDR3 is TGCAGTGCGCCGGGACAGGGTTTGGACCAAGAGACCCAGTACTTC. Translating it yields CSAPGQGLDQETQYF.